Reported below is one T cell receptor beta chain. This specimen belongs to a study of T-cell memory formation after mild COVID-19. A single record per CDR3 protein comes from TCRdb applying MiXCR to the 5' RACE reads. The sample contains 200,000 to 250,000 distinct CDR3 sequences, roughly 10% of which appear only once. The junction had 4 bases not matched to a gene; V was cut back by 3 bases and J by 0 bases. This CDR3 has 15 amino acids. Germline V gene sequence: CDR1 LGHNA, CDR2 YNFKEQ. This chain uses TRBV4-2 with TRBJ2-7, with 8 bases matching TRBD1. Sequencing was done on a sample of PBMCs or a T cell subset sorted from them (not recorded which). This clonotype originated in a young man who had mild COVID-19 (a few samples of this study predate the infection). Cell type and time point are not known. The DNA for the CDR3 is TGTGCCAGCAGCCAGGCAACAGGGGGCTCCTACGAGCAGTACTTC. Encoded protein: CASSQATGGSYEQYF.